This TCR beta chain was captured in a study of shared clonotypes between healthy human individuals. The CDR3 consists of 16 residues. V lost 5 bases to trimming and J lost 4 bases; unmatched junction nucleotides: 4. Germline V gene lookup returns CDR1 MDHEN and CDR2 SYDVKM. The authors loaded 200 ng DNA, some 32,000 T cell genomes, into sorted-subset replicate PCRs. Profiling relied on immunoSEQ multiplex PCR, and the TCRdb table lists in-frame clones only, not all of them. Here the sample spans approximately 980,000 clones, approximately 80% being singletons. Study-level findings and limits: An expected dependence of interdonor clonotype sharing on sequencing depth was noted. Clonotypes that were shared across a handful of donors made up roughly 5% of naive CD4 clonotypes.

A note on this clone: Its cognate antigen is unknown.

The investigators split CD4+ cells into a CD45RA+ naive subset and a CD45RA-negative memory subset. The specimen sequenced was memory CD4+ T cells sorted from blood. The sample's subset: CD45RA-negative fraction. The genes are TRBV28 and TRBJ2-5, with TRBD2 matching over 16 bases. This receptor was obtained from a man aged 18 to 35 in good health. CDR3 amino acids: CASSGGLAGGRETQYF. In DNA, the CDR3 is TGTGCCAGCAGTGGGGGACTAGCGGGAGGGAGAGAGACCCAGTACTTC.